This T cell receptor (beta chain) was obtained from a study of T cell clonotyping in hematopoietic cell transplantation. Germline V gene lookup returns CDR1 SGHAT and CDR2 FQNNGV. The CDR3 has 14 residues. The V end lost 4 bases, the J end lost 1 base, and 11 bases lay between the germline ends. This clone was seen just once. What it binds is not known. Study-level findings and limits: At the given depth, recipient repertoires were over 97% de novo clonotypes. Without cell sorting, CD4 versus CD8 contributions remain unresolved. After transplant, recipient diversity fell while pathologically expanded clonotypes grew through day 180.

Clones were sequenced by immunoSEQ multiplex PCR, and TCRdb holds only the in-frame ones, with some missing. The table has 40,000 to 45,000 clones, around 95% seen once. The clonotype was recovered from a woman aged 50 to 60 in good health. Some clones in this sample may be carry-over from other donors' samples. The chain uses TRBV11-2 and TRBJ2-7, with D tentatively TRBD2 (7 bases). Sequenced input: peripheral blood mononuclear cells. The CDR3 protein is CASSSGGPSYEQYF. CDR3 bases: TGTGCCAGCAGCTCCGGGGGGCCATCCTACGAGCAGTACTTC.